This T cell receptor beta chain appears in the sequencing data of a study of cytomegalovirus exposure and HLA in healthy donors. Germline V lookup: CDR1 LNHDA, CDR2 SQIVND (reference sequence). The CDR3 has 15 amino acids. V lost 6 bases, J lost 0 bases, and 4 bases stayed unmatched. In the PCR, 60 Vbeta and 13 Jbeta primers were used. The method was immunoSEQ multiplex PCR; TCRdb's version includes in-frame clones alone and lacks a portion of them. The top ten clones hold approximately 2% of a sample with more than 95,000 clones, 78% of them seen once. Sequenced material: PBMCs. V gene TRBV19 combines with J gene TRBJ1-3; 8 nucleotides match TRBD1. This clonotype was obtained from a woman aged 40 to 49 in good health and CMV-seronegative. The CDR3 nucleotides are TGTGCCAGTAGGCCTACAGGGGGCTCTGGAAACACCATATATTTT. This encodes CASRPTGGSGNTIYF.